This T cell receptor (beta chain) came from a study of blood T cell repertoires in COVID-19. The repertoire was sequenced with immunoSEQ multiplex PCR; TCRdb's copy has only in-frame clones and lacks some. The sample contains 62,000 or so clones, approximately 90% of which appear only once. Germline assignment: CDR1 SNHLY and CDR2 FYNNEI. Trimming pared 10 bases from V and 2 bases from J, leaving 14 bases between. The length of the CDR3 is 13 residues. V is TRBV2 and J is TRBJ1-2, with a tentative D call TRBD1 (5 bases). The specimen sequenced was peripheral blood. The receptor's source is a man in his fifties or sixties with acute or convalescent COVID-19. This CDR3 is CAIQSTANYGYTF. The DNA of the CDR3 is TGTGCCATCCAGTCGACAGCCAACTATGGCTACACCTTC.